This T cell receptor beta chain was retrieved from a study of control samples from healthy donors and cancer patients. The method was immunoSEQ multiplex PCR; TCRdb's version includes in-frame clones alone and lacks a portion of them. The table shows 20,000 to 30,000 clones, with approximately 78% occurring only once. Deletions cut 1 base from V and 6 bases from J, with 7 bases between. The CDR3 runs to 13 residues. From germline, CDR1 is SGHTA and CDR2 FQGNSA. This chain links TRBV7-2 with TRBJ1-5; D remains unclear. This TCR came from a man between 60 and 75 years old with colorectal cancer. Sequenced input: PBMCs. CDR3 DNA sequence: TGTGCCAGCAGCTTAGTAATTAGTCAGCCCCAGCATTTT. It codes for CASSLVISQPQHF.